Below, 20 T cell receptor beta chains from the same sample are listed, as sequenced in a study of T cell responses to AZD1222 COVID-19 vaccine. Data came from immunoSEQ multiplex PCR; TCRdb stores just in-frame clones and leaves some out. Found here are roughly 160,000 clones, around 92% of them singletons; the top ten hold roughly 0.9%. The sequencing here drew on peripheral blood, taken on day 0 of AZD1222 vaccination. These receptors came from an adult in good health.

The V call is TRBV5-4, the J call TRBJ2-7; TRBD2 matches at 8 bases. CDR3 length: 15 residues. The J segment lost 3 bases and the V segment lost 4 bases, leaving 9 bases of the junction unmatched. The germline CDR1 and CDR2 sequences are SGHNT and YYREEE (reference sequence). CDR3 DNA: TGTGCCAGCAGCCACCGGGGACTAGGGGACTACGAGCAGTACTTC. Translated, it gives CASSHRGLGDYEQYF.

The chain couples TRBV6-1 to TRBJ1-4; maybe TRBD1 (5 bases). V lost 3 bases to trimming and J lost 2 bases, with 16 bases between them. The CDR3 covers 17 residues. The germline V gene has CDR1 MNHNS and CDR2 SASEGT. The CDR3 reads CASSDGQGVTTNEKLFF. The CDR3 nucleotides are TGTGCCAGCAGTGATGGTCAGGGTGTTACCACTAATGAAAAACTGTTTTTT.

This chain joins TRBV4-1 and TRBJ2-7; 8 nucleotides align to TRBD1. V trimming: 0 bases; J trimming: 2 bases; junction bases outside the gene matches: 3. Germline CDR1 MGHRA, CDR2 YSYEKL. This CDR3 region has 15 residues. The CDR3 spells CASSQEVQGAYEQYF. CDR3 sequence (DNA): TGCGCCAGCAGCCAAGAGGTACAGGGGGCCTACGAGCAGTACTTC.

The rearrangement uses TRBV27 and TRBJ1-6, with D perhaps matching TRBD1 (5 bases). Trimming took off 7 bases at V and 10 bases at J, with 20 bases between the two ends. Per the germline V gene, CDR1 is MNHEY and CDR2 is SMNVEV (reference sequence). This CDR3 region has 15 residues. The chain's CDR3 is CASTPRTPLGSPLHF. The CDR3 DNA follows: TGTGCCAGCACCCCGCGGACACCGTTGGGGTCACCCCTCCACTTT.

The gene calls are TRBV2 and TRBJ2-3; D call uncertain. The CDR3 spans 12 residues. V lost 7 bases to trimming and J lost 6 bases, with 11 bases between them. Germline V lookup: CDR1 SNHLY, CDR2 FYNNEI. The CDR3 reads CASTEAGDTQYF. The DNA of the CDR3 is TGTGCCAGCACCGAAGCCGGGGATACGCAGTATTTT.

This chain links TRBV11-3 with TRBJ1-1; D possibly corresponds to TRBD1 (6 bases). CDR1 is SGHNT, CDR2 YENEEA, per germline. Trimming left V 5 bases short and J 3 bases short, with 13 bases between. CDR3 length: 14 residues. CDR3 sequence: CASSLRTAHTEAFF. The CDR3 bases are TGTGCCAGCAGCCTTAGGACAGCTCACACTGAAGCTTTCTTT. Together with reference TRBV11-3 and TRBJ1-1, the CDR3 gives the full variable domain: EAGVVQSPRYKIIEKKQPVAFWCNPISGHNTLYWYLQNLGQGPELLIRYENEEAVDDSQLPKDRFSAERLKGVDSTLKIQPAELGDSAVYLCASSLRTAHTEAFFGQGTRLTVV.

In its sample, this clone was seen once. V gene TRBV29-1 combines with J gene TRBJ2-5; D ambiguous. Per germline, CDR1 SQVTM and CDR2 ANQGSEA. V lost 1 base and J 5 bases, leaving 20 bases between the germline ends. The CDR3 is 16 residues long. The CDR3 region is CSVEVVALMGWETQYF. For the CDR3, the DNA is TGCAGCGTTGAAGTGGTGGCTTTGATGGGCTGGGAGACCCAGTACTTC.

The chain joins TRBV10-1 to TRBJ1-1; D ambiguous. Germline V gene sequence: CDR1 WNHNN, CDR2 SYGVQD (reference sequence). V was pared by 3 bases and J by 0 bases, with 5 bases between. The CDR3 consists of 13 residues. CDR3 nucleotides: TGCGCCAGCAGTGAAGTTGTGAACACTGAAGCTTTCTTT. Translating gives CASSEVVNTEAFF.

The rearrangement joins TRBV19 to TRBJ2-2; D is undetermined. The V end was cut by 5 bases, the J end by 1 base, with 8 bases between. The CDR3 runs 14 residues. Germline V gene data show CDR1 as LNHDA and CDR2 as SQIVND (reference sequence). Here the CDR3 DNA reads TGTGCCAGTAGTGGGGTGAGGAACACCGGGGAGCTGTTTTTT. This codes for CASSGVRNTGELFF.

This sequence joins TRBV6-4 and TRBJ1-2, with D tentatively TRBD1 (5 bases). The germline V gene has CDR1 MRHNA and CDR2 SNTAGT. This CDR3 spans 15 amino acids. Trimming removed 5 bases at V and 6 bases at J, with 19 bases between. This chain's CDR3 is CASSRGAAGMNGYTF. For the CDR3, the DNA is TGTGCCAGCAGTCGAGGGGCCGCTGGGATGAATGGCTACACCTTC.

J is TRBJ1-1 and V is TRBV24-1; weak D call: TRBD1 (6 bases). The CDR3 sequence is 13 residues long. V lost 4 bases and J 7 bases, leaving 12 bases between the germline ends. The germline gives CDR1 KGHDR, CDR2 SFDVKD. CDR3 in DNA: TGTGCCACCAGTGACCCCGGACAGAGTGAAGCTTTCTTT. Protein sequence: CATSDPGQSEAFF.

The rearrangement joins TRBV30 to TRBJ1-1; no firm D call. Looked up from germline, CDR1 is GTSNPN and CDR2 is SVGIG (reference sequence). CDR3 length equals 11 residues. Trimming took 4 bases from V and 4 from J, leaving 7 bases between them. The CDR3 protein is CAWMVSTEAFF. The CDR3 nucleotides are TGTGCCTGGATGGTGTCCACTGAAGCTTTCTTT.

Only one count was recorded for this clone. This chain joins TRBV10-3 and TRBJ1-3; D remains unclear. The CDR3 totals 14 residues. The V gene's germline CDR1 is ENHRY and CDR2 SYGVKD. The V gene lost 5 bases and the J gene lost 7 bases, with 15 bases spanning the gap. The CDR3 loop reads CAISPEDARNTIYF. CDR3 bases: TGTGCCATCAGTCCCGAGGACGCTAGGAACACCATATATTTT.

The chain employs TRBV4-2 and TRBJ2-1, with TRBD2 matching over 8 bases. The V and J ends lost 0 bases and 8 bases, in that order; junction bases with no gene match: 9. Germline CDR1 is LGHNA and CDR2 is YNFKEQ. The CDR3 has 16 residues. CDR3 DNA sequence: TGTGCCAGCAGCCAAGATGGAGACGGGGGGGCGGATGAGCAGTTCTTC. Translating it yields CASSQDGDGGADEQFF.

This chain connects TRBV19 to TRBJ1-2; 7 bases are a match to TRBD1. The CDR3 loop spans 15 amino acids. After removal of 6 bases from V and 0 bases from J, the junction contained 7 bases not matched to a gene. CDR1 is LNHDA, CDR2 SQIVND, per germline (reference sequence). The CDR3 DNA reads TGTGCCAGTAGGACCTGGACAGGAACTAACTATGGCTACACCTTC. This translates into CASRTWTGTNYGYTF.

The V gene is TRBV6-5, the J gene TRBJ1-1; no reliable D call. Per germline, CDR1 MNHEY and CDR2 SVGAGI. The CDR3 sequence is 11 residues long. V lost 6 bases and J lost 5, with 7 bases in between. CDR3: CASRGITEAFF. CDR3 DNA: TGTGCCAGCAGGGGGATTACTGAAGCTTTCTTT.

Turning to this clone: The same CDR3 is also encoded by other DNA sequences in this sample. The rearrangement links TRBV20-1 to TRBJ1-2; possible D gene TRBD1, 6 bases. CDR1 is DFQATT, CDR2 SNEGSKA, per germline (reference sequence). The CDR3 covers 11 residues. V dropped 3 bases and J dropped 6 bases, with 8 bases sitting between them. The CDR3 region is CSASNRDGYTF. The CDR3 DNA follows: TGCAGTGCTAGCAACAGGGATGGCTACACCTTC.

The CDR3: CASSPLGSPLHF. CDR3 coding DNA: TGTGCCAGCAGCCCCCTTGGTTCACCCCTCCACTTT. V and J are TRBV7-9 and TRBJ1-6; no definite D call. CDR1 SEHNR and CDR2 FQNEAQ come from the germline V gene (reference sequence). The CDR3 has 12 residues. V lost 5 bases and J 9 bases, leaving 8 bases between the germline ends.

CDR3 sequence (DNA): TGTGCCAGCAGTTTAACGCAGGGGAGCACAGATACGCAGTATTTT. It encodes CASSLTQGSTDTQYF. The J gene is TRBJ2-3, the V gene TRBV28; D is possibly TRBD1 (6 bases). The V gene's germline CDR1 is MDHEN and CDR2 SYDVKM. Trimming cost V 2 bases and J 0 bases, with 9 bases left between them. The CDR3 has 15 amino acids. Supplemented by reference TRBV28 and TRBJ2-3, the full variable domain reads DVKVTQSSRYLVKRTGEKVFLECVQDMDHENMFWYRQDPGLGLRLIYFSYDVKMKEKGDIPEGYSVSREKKERFSLILESASTNQTSMYLCASSLTQGSTDTQYFGPGTRLTVL.

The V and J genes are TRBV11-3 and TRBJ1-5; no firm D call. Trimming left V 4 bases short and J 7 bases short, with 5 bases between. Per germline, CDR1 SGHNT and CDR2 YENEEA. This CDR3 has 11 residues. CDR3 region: CASSSPQPQHF. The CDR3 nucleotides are TGTGCCAGCAGCTCACCCCAGCCCCAGCATTTT. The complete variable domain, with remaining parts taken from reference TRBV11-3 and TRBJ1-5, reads EAGVVQSPRYKIIEKKQPVAFWCNPISGHNTLYWYLQNLGQGPELLIRYENEEAVDDSQLPKDRFSAERLKGVDSTLKIQPAELGDSAVYLCASSSPQPQHFGDGTRLSIL.